This T cell receptor (beta chain) was found in a study of CD8 T cells in Susac syndrome. CD8+ and CD4+ T cells circulating in blood were sequenced for TCR beta. CDR3 length: 12 amino acids. V lost 2 bases and J 6 bases, leaving 8 bases between the germline ends. Germline values: CDR1 MNHNS, CDR2 SASEGT. RNA was extracted with the RNeasy kit, and a quantity of roughly 0.5 to 1 ug was reverse transcribed using random hexamers. An immunoSEQ multiplex PCR generated amplified TCR beta CDR3 products spanning 54 Vbeta and 13 Jbeta. A single record per CDR3 protein comes from TCRdb applying MiXCR to the immunoSEQ multiplex PCR reads. Found here are 120,000 to 150,000 distinct CDR3 sequences, around 94% of them singletons; the top ten hold nearly 0.085%.

The sequence derives from a human donor in good health. The sequenced material came from CD4+ T cells from PBMCs. V gene TRBV6-1 combines with J gene TRBJ2-7; TRBD1 is a possible D gene (5 bases). The CDR3 protein is CASSEQGGEQYF. The CDR3 coding sequence is TGTGCCAGCAGTGAACAGGGCGGCGAGCAGTACTTC.